This passage covers 5 T cell receptor beta chains from one sample sequenced in a study of T cell repertoires in cytomegalovirus infection. TCRdb passed the reads through MiXCR, listing each CDR3 protein once. The sample includes fewer than 550,000 distinct CDR3 sequences, approximately 15% of them seen just once. The specimen sequenced was CD8+ T cells from PBMCs. All receptors derive from a human donor in good health (CMV status not recorded). Some clones in this sample may be carry-over from other donors' samples.

This clonotype showed up many times. The CDR3 DNA sequence: TGCGCCAGCAGCCAAGATATTCCGACTAGCGGGAACTATGAGCAGTTCTTC. It codes for CASSQDIPTSGNYEQFF. The V gene is TRBV4-1, the J gene TRBJ2-1, with TRBD2 matching over 11 bases. After removal of 0 bases from V and 8 bases from J, the junction contained 9 bases not matched to a gene. This CDR3 is 17 amino acids long. Germline assignment: CDR1 MGHRA and CDR2 YSYEKL.

There are a few counts of this clonotype. The chain employs TRBV2 and TRBJ1-4, with 7 bases that match TRBD1. From germline, CDR1 is SNHLY and CDR2 FYNNEI. The ends lost 5 bases at V and 6 bases at J; junction bases unmatched: 9. The CDR3 is 15 amino acids. The CDR3 nucleotides read TGTGCCAGCAGTTTCGACAGGGAGGGGGATGAAAAACTGTTTTTT. Its protein product is CASSFDREGDEKLFF.

This clonotype was seen only a few times. The chain couples TRBV28 to TRBJ2-3; D not resolved. V dropped 3 bases and J dropped 2 bases, with 9 bases sitting between them. Germline loops: CDR1 MDHEN, CDR2 SYDVKM. This CDR3 is 14 amino acids long. The CDR3, as DNA: TGTGCCAGCAGTTTTGGTGGGGTCACAGATACGCAGTATTTT. Its translation is CASSFGGVTDTQYF.

This clonotype has just a few counts. This chain links TRBV9 with TRBJ2-5; 9 bases map to TRBD2. V dropped 5 bases and J dropped 7; count of bases not matched to a gene: 24. From germline, CDR1 is SGDLS and CDR2 YYNGEE. CDR3 size: 19 residues. The CDR3 DNA follows: TGTGCCAGCAGTCACCGATTAGCGGGAGAAGGAGTGGGGGGACGGACCCAGTACTTC. Protein product: CASSHRLAGEGVGGRTQYF.

The chain uses TRBV29-1 and TRBJ2-1, with 10 bases identical to TRBD2. From germline, CDR1 is SQVTM and CDR2 ANQGSEA. Trimming cost V 7 bases and J 3 bases; bases outside gene matches: 6. The CDR3 is made up of 14 amino acids. This CDR3 is CSALAGGFYNEQFF. DNA of the CDR3: TGCAGCGCCTTAGCGGGGGGATTCTACAATGAGCAGTTCTTC.